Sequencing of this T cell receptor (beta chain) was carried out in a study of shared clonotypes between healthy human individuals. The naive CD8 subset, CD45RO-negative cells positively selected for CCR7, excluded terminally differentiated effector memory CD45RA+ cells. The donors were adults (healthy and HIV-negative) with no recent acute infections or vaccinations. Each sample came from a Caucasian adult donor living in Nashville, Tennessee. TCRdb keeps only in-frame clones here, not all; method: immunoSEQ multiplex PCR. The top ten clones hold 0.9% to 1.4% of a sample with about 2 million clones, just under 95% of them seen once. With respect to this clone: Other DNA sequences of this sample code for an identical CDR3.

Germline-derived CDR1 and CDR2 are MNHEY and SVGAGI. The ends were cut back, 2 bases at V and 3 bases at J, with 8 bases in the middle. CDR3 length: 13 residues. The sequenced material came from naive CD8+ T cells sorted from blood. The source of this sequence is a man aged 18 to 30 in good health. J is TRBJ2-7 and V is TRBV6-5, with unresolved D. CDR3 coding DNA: TGTGCCAGCAGTTACGGACCGCACTACGAGCAGTACTTC. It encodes CASSYGPHYEQYF.